The entry below describes one T cell receptor (beta chain). The CDR3 has 14 amino acids. The V gene's germline CDR1 is SGDLS and CDR2 YYNGEE. V was cut by 5 bases and J by 0 bases, with 9 bases left in between. The data were obtained in a study of blood T cell repertoires in COVID-19. The method was immunoSEQ multiplex PCR; TCRdb's version includes in-frame clones alone and lacks a portion of them. The data contain about 250,000 clones, around 88% of them singletons. The clonotype comes from a woman aged 30 to 39 with COVID-19, enrolled during active disease. V is TRBV9 and J is TRBJ2-1; D call uncertain. Material for sequencing was peripheral blood. The CDR3 loop is CASSSKSSYNEQFF. The CDR3 DNA sequence: TGTGCCAGCAGTTCGAAGAGCTCCTACAATGAGCAGTTCTTC. Full variable domain (rest looked up from reference TRBV9 and TRBJ2-1): DSGVTQTPKHLITATGQRVTLRCSPRSGDLSVYWYQQSLDQGLQFLIQYYNGEERAKGNILERFSAQQFPDLHSELNLSSLELGDSALYFCASSSKSSYNEQFFGPGTRLTVL.